These T cell receptor beta chains were read from a single sample in a study of cytomegalovirus exposure and HLA in healthy donors. Only in-frame clones appear in the TCRdb table, and some are missing; sequencing was by immunoSEQ multiplex PCR. The table records roughly 300,000 clones, roughly 90% of them present only once. Source material: PBMCs. The source of these receptors is a woman under 30 in good health and CMV-seronegative. The CDR3 runs from the conserved cysteine through the conserved F or W. The D gene is left open where the match is weak. Where a row states a size, it is once, few, many or the class of an expanded clone; other rows omit it.

J	V	D	size	CDR3	DNA
TRBJ2-7	TRBV6-5	NA	NA	CASRRGGSEQYF	TGTGCCAGCAGGAGGGGGGGTTCAGAGCAGTACTTC
TRBJ1-3	TRBV30	NA	once	CAWSVGEGNTIYF	TGTGCCTGGAGTGTAGGAGAGGGAAACACCATATATTTT
TRBJ1-1	TRBV15	NA	NA	CATSRGPGIITEAFF	TGTGCCACCAGCAGAGGCCCAGGGATTATCACTGAAGCTTTCTTT
TRBJ1-5	TRBV28	NA	NA	CASLAQPSNQPQHF	TGTGCCAGCTTGGCACAGCCCAGCAATCAGCCCCAGCATTTT
TRBJ2-5	TRBV7-2	TRBD2	NA	CASSYTSGSGRETQYF	TGTGCCAGCAGCTACACTAGCGGGAGTGGTCGGGAGACCCAGTACTTC
TRBJ2-7	TRBV6-5	NA	NA	CASRPETFRFYEQYF	TGTGCCAGCAGGCCAGAGACATTCCGCTTCTACGAGCAGTACTTC
TRBJ2-7	TRBV25-1	TRBD2	NA	CASSGPREPTGEQYF	TGTGCCAGCAGTGGGCCGCGGGAGCCGACGGGCGAGCAGTACTTC
TRBJ2-3	TRBV28	TRBD1	NA	CASRGDRENTQYF	TGTGCCAGCAGGGGGGACAGGGAGAATACGCAGTATTTT
TRBJ2-1	TRBV30	TRBD2	NA	CAWTGTSRNEQFF	TGTGCCTGGACCGGGACTAGCCGCAATGAGCAGTTCTTC
TRBJ1-6	TRBV7-9	TRBD1	NA	CASSPRGQGNSPLHF	TGTGCCAGCAGCCCTAGGGGACAGGGCAATTCACCCCTCCACTTT
TRBJ2-7	TRBV10-3	TRBD2	NA	CAISVQREGYEQYF	TGTGCCATCAGTGTCCAGCGGGAGGGCTACGAGCAGTACTTC
TRBJ2-1	TRBV12-5	TRBD2	NA	CASGLGLDLTREQFF	TGTGCTAGTGGCCTTGGACTAGATCTGACCCGTGAGCAGTTCTTC
TRBJ2-3	TRBV19	TRBD2	NA	CASALLAGGSVTDTQYF	TGTGCCAGCGCGTTACTAGCGGGAGGATCCGTCACAGATACGCAGTATTTT
TRBJ2-7	TRBV11-3	NA	NA	CASTFPLSSYEQYF	TGTGCCAGCACCTTCCCCCTTTCCTCCTACGAGCAGTACTTC
TRBJ2-5	TRBV6-1	TRBD1	NA	CASARQGKETQYF	TGTGCCAGCGCCCGACAGGGGAAAGAGACCCAGTACTTC
TRBJ1-1	TRBV28	TRBD1	NA	CASTSGGQVNTEAFF	TGTGCCAGCACCTCTGGGGGACAGGTGAACACTGAAGCTTTCTTT
TRBJ2-5	TRBV5-1	TRBD1	NA	CASSYSQGARGQETQYF	TGCGCCAGCAGCTATAGTCAGGGGGCGCGAGGCCAAGAGACCCAGTACTTC
TRBJ2-3	TRBV28	TRBD1	once	CASRRDRVLSEPTDTQYF	TGTGCCAGCAGACGCGACAGGGTCCTTTCGGAACCGACAGATACGCAGTATTTT
TRBJ2-7	TRBV19	NA	NA	CASSIGGFLSYEQYF	TGTGCCAGTAGTATCGGAGGTTTCCTCTCCTACGAGCAGTACTTC
TRBJ2-2	TRBV11-2	TRBD2	few	CASSLWVGGRAIGELFF	TGTGCCAGCAGCTTATGGGTTGGGGGGAGGGCCATTGGGGAGCTGTTTTTT
TRBJ2-4	TRBV27	TRBD2	NA	CASSPLAGVAKNIQYF	TGTGCCAGCAGTCCCTTAGCGGGAGTGGCCAAAAACATTCAGTACTTC
TRBJ1-1	TRBV5-1	NA	NA	CASSSMAAVNTEAFF	TGCGCCAGCAGCTCGATGGCTGCGGTGAACACTGAAGCTTTCTTT
TRBJ1-1	TRBV4-1	NA	NA	CASSQDHHTEAFF	TGCGCCAGCAGCCAAGATCATCACACTGAAGCTTTCTTT
TRBJ1-2	TRBV28	TRBD1	few	CASSDRGLGYGYTF	TGTGCCAGCAGTGACAGGGGGCTAGGGTATGGCTACACCTTC
TRBJ1-5	TRBV10-3	TRBD1	NA	CAISDSSTGGSNQPQHF	TGTGCCATCAGTGACTCTTCGACAGGGGGTAGCAATCAGCCCCAGCATTTT
TRBJ2-7	TRBV5-4	TRBD2	once	CASSLKREASYEQYF	TGTGCCAGCAGCCTAAAGCGGGAGGCTTCCTACGAGCAGTACTTC
TRBJ2-3	TRBV6-1	TRBD2	NA	CASSEPGLAGGPRPGTQYF	TGTGCCAGCAGTGAACCGGGACTAGCGGGAGGACCTCGCCCGGGTACGCAGTATTTT
TRBJ2-3	TRBV27	NA	once	CASGTVPGTQYF	TGTGCCAGCGGGACTGTCCCAGGTACGCAGTATTTT
TRBJ2-2	TRBV2	NA	NA	CASSGDTQIRTGELFF	TGTGCCAGCAGTGGGGACACCCAAATTAGAACCGGGGAGCTGTTTTTT
TRBJ1-2	TRBV28	NA	few	CASRVSGGYTF	TGTGCCAGCAGAGTGTCGGGGGGCTACACCTTC
TRBJ1-1	TRBV6-6	TRBD1	NA	CASSRDREEAFF	TGTGCCAGCAGTCGGGACAGGGAAGAAGCTTTCTTT
TRBJ1-6	TRBV6-1	NA	NA	CASSEVGYNSPLHF	TGTGCCAGCAGTGAAGTCGGGTATAATTCACCCCTCCACTTT
TRBJ1-5	TRBV30	NA	NA	CACGVSNQPQHF	TGTGCCTGCGGGGTTAGCAATCAGCCCCAGCATTTT
TRBJ2-7	TRBV15	NA	NA	CATSSGQSYEQYF	TGTGCCACCAGCAGCGGACAGTCCTACGAGCAGTACTTC
TRBJ2-5	TRBV7-7	TRBD2	NA	CASSPGTSGSQTQYF	TGTGCCAGCAGCCCCGGGACTAGCGGGAGTCAGACCCAGTACTTC